The present T cell receptor beta chain was sequenced within a study of Ad26.COV2.S vaccination and SARS-CoV-2 variants. Study at large: Donor was in the COV1001 Ad26.COV2.S trial arm. Study conclusions and caveats: Vaccine and placebo recipients had similar non-spike TCR breadth.

This clone was seen a single time. Its target is unknown. Here immunoSEQ multiplex PCR was the method, and the copy in TCRdb shows in-frame clones only, minus some. The sample carries under 600,000 clones, 89% recorded once. Treatment specified: around 19 received Ad26.COV2.S at low or high dose, single or two shots; roughly 5 received placebo; per-sample allocation not given. Repertoires come from day 63 after the first vaccine or placebo injection. This sequence originates from a person aged 18-60 years who received the Ad26.COV2.S COVID-19 vaccine or a placebo. The sample was peripheral blood, taken in a trial of Ad26.COV2.S vaccine versus placebo.

In nucleotides, the CDR3 is TGTGCCAGCTTCTTCTATGGCTACACCTTC. This gives the protein CASFFYGYTF. This chain uses TRBV25-1 with TRBJ1-2; the D is unclear. V gave up 8 bases and J gave up 4 bases, with 5 bases separating them. Per germline, CDR1 MGHDK and CDR2 SYGVNS. The CDR3 contains 10 residues.